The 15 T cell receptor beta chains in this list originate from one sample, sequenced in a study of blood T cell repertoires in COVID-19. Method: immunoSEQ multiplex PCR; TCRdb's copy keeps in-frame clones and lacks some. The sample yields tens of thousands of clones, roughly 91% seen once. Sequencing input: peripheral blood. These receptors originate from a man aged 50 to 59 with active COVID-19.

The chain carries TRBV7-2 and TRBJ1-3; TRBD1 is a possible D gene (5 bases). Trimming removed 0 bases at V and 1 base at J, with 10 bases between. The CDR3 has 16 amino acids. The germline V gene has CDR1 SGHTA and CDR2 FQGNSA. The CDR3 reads CASSLAGVGSGNTIYF. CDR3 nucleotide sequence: TGTGCCAGCAGCTTAGCAGGGGTAGGGTCTGGAAACACCATATATTTT.

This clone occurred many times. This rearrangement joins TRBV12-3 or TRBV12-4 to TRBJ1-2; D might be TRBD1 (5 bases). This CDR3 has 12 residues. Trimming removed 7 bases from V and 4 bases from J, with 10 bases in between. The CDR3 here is CASTDSSYGYTF. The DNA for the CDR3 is TGTGCCAGCACCGACAGCAGCTATGGCTACACCTTC.

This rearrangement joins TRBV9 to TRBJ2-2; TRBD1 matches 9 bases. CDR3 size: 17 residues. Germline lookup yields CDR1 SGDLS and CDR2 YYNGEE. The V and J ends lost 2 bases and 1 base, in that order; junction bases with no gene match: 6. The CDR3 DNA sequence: TGTGCCAGCAGCGTCGTACCGGGACAGGGGAACACCGGGGAGCTGTTTTTT. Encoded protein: CASSVVPGQGNTGELFF.

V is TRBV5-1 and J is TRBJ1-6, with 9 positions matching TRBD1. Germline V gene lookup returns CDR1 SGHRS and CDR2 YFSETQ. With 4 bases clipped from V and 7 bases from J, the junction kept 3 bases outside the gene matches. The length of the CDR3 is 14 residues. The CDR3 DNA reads TGCGCCAGCAGCAACGGACAGGGGAATTCACCCCTCCACTTT. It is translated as CASSNGQGNSPLHF. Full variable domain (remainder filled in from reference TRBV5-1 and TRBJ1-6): KAGVTQTPRYLIKTRGQQVTLSCSPISGHRSVSWYQQTPGQGLQFLFEYFSETQRNKGNFPGRFSGRQFSNSRSEMNVSTLELGDSALYLCASSNGQGNSPLHFGNGTRLTVT.

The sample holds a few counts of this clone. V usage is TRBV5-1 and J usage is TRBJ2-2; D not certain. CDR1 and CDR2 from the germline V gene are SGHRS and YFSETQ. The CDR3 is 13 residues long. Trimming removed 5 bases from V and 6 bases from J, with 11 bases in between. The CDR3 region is CASSLGASGELFF. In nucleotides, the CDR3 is TGCGCCAGCAGTCTTGGAGCATCCGGGGAGCTGTTTTTT.

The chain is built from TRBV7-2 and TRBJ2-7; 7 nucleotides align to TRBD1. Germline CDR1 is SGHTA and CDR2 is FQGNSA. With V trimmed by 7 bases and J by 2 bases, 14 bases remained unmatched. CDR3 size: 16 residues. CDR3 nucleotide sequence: TGTGCCAGCAACGATCAGGGGCACAGGGGCCCCTACGAGCAGTACTTC. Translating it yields CASNDQGHRGPYEQYF.

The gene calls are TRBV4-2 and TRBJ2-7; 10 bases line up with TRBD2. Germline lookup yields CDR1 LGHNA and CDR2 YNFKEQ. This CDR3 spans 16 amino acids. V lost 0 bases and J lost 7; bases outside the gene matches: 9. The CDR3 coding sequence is TGTGCCAGCAGCCAAGACCCGCTAGCGGGAGCGGGAGAGCAGTACTTC. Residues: CASSQDPLAGAGEQYF.

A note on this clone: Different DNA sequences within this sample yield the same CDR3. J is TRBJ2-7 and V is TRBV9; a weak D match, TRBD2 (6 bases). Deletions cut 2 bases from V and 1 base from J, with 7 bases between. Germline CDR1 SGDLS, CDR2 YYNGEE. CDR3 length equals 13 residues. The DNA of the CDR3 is TGTGCCAGCAGCGTCGGGGGTTCCTACGAGCAGTACTTC. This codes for CASSVGGSYEQYF.

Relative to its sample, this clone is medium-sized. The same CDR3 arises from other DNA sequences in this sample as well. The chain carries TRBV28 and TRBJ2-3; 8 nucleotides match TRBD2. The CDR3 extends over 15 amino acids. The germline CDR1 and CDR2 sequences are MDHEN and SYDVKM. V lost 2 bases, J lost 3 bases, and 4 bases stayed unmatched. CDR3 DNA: TGTGCCAGCAGTTTACCTAGCGGGCTTACAGATACGCAGTATTTT. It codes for CASSLPSGLTDTQYF.

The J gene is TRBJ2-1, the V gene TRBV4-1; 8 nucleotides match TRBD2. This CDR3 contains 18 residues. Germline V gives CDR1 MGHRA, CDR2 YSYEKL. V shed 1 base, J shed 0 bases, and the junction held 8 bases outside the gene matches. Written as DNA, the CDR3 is TGCGCCAGCAGCCAAGCCGTGACTAGCGTCTACTCCTACAATGAGCAGTTCTTC. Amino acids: CASSQAVTSVYSYNEQFF.

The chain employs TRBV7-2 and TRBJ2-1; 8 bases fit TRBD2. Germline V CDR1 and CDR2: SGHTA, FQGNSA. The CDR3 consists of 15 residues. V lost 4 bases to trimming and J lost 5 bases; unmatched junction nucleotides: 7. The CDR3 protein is CASSSVTGGHNEQFF. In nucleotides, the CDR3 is TGTGCCAGCAGCTCCGTGACGGGGGGGCACAATGAGCAGTTCTTC.

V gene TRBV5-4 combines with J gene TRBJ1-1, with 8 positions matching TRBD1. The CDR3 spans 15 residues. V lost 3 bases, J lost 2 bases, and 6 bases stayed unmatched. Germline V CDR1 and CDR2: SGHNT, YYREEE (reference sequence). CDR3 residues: CASSYDRGGNTEAFF. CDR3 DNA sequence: TGTGCCAGCAGCTACGACAGGGGAGGTAACACTGAAGCTTTCTTT.

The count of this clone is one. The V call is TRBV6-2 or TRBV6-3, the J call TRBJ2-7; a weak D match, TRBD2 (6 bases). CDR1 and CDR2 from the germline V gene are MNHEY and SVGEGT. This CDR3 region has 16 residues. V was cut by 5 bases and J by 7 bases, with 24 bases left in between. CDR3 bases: TGTGCCAGCAGTCAAAAAGAAGCGGGCCCCAAGGGTGAGCAGTACTTC. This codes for CASSQKEAGPKGEQYF.

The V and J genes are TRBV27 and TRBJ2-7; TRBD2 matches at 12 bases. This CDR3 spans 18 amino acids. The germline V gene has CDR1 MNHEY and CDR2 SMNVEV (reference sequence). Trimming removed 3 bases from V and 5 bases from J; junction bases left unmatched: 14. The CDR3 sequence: CASSFRRTSGVPLDEQYF. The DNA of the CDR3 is TGTGCCAGCAGTTTCCGCCGGACTAGCGGGGTACCTCTGGACGAGCAGTACTTC.

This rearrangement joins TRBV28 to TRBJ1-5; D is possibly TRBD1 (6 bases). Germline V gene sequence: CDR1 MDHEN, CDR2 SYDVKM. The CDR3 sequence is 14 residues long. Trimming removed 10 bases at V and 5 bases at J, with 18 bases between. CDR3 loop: CATKNRVGHQPQHF. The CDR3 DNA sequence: TGTGCCACCAAGAACAGGGTCGGGCATCAGCCCCAGCATTTT.